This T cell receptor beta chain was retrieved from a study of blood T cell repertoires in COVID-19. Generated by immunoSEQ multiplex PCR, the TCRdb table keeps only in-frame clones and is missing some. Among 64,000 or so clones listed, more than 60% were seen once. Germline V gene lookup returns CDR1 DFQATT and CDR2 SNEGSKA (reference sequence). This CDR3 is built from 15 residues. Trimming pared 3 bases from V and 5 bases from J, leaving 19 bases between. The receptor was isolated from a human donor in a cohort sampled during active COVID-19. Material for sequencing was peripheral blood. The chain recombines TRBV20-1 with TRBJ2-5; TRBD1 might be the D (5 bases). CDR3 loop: CSASPNLGAQETQYF. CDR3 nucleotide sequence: TGCAGTGCTAGTCCGAATCTAGGGGCCCAGGAGACCCAGTACTTC.